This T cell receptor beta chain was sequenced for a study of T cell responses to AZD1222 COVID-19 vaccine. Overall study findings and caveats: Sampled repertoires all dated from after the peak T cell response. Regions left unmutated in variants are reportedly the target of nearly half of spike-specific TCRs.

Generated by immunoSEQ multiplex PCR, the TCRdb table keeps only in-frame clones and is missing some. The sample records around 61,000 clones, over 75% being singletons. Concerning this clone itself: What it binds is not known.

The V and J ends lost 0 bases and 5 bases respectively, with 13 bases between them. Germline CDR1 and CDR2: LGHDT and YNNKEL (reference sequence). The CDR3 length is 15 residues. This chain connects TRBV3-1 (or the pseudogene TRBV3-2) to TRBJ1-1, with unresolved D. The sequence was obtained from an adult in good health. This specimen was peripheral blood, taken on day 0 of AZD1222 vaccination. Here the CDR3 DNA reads TGTGCCAGCAGCCAAGAGGGTCGAGGAGGGACTGAAGCTTTCTTT. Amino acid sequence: CASSQEGRGGTEAFF.